Reported below is one T cell receptor beta chain. How the authors handled the data: Reference gene primer amplification gave nucleated cell count estimates. Data came from immunoSEQ multiplex PCR; TCRdb stores just in-frame clones and leaves some out. That table is the source of V, J and clone size, and D and trimming were worked out from the DNA. This table holds 150,000 to 200,000 clones, around four fifths found once. After removal of 10 bases from V and 3 bases from J, the junction contained 6 bases not matched to a gene. Germline V gene lookup returns CDR1 SNHLY and CDR2 FYNNEI. The CDR3 sequence is 12 residues long. This sample is drawn from a study of blood T cell repertoires in COVID-19. Patients of the Seattle cohort, enrolled during active infection, were followed longitudinally.

The chain uses TRBV2 and TRBJ2-7; the match to TRBD1 covers 7 bases. The sequence was obtained from a woman of 80 years or more with COVID-19, enrolled during active disease. Source material: peripheral blood. CDR3 residues: CANRQGVYEQYF. The CDR3 DNA reads TGTGCCAACCGACAGGGTGTCTACGAGCAGTACTTC.